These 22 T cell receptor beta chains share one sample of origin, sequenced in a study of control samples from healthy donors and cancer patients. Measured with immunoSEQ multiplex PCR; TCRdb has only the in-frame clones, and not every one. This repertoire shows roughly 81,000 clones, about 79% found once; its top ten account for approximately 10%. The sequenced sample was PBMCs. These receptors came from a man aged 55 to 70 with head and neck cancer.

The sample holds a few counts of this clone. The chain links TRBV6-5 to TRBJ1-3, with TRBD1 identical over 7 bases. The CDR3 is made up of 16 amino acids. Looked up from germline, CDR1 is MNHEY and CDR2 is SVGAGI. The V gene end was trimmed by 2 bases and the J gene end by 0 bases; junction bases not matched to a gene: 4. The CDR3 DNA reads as TGTGCCAGCAGTTACGCCCGGGACAGCTCTGGAAACACCATATATTTT. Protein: CASSYARDSSGNTIYF.

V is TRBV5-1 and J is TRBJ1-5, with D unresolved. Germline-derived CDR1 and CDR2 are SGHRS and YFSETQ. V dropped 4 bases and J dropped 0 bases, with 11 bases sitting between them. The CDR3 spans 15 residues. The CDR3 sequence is CASSPSLNSNQPQHF. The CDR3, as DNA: TGCGCCAGCAGCCCCTCCCTTAATAGCAATCAGCCCCAGCATTTT.

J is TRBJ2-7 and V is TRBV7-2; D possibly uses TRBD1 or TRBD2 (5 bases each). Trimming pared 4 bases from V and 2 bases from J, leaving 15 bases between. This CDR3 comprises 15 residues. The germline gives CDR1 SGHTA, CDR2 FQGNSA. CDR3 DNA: TGTGCCAGCAGCTATAAAGGGTGGGGGACCTACGAGCAGTACTTC. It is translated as CASSYKGWGTYEQYF.

In DNA form, the CDR3 reads TGTGCCAGCATCCGGGACGGCAATCAGCCCCAGCATTTT. This codes for CASIRDGNQPQHF. V gene TRBV2 combines with J gene TRBJ1-5; TRBD1 is a possible D gene (5 bases). V dropped 7 bases and J dropped 2 bases, with 9 bases sitting between them. Germline V lookup: CDR1 SNHLY, CDR2 FYNNEI. The CDR3 is made up of 13 amino acids.

CDR3 nucleotide sequence: TGTGCCAGCAGCTCGCCGATCGAGACCCAGTACTTC. Encoded protein: CASSSPIETQYF. The rearrangement uses TRBV28 and TRBJ2-5; D gene unclear. The germline gives CDR1 MDHEN, CDR2 SYDVKM. The ends were cut back, 6 bases at V and 5 bases at J, with 10 bases in the middle. The CDR3 is made up of 12 amino acids.

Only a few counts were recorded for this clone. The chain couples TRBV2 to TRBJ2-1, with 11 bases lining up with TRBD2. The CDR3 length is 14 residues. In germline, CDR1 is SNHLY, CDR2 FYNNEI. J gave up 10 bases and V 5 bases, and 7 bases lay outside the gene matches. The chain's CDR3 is CASSRLAGLGEQFF. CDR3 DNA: TGTGCCAGCAGTCGACTAGCGGGATTAGGCGAGCAGTTCTTC.

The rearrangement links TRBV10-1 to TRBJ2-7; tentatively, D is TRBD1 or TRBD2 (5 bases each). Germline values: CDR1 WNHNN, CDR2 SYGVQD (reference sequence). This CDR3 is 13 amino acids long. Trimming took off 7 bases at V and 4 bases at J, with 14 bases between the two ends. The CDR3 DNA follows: TGCGCCAGCACCCCGGGACCTCCTTACGAGCAGTACTTC. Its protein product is CASTPGPPYEQYF.

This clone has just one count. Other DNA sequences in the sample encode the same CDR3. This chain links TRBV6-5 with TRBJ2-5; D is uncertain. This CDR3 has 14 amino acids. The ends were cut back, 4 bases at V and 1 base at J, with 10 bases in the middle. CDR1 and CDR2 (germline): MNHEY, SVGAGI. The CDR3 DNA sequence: TGTGCCAGCAGTTTGGGTCCGGGCCAAGAGACCCAGTACTTC. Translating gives CASSLGPGQETQYF.

CDR3 protein: CATSLGGREDEQFF. DNA for the CDR3: TGTGCCACCAGTCTGGGGGGCAGGGAGGATGAGCAGTTCTTC. J is TRBJ2-1 and V is TRBV24-1; TRBD1 or TRBD2 may be the D gene (6 bases each). This CDR3 has 14 residues. Trimming took 6 bases from V and 8 from J, leaving 16 bases between them. The germline V gene encodes CDR1 KGHDR and CDR2 SFDVKD.

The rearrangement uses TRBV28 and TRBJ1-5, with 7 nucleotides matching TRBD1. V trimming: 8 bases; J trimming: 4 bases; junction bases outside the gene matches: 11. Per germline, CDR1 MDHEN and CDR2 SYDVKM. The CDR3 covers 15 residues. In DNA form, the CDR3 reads TGTGCCAGCCGCGGAGGACAGGTTCAAAATCAGCCCCAGCATTTT. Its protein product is CASRGGQVQNQPQHF.

DNA for the CDR3: TGTGCCAGCTCACCACCGAGTCTGGGCGGGGCCTACAATGAGCAGTTCTTC. Translated, it gives CASSPPSLGGAYNEQFF. V is TRBV18 and J is TRBJ2-1, with a tentative D call TRBD2 (6 bases). Germline V CDR1 and CDR2: KGHSH, LQKENI. The length of the CDR3 is 17 residues. V was pared by 0 bases and J by 2 bases, with 14 bases between. Full variable domain (remainder filled in from reference TRBV18 and TRBJ2-1): NAGVMQNPRHLVRRRGQEARLRCSPMKGHSHVYWYRQLPEEGLKFMVYLQKENIIDESGMPKERFSAEFPKEGPSILRIQQVVRGDSAAYFCASSPPSLGGAYNEQFFGPGTRLTVL.

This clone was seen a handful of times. The CDR3 protein is CASSPPGPSYNEQFF. The CDR3 nucleotides read TGTGCCAGCTCACCACCAGGACCCAGCTACAATGAGCAGTTCTTC. The J gene is TRBJ2-1, the V gene TRBV18, with D hard to call. Looked up from germline, CDR1 is KGHSH and CDR2 is LQKENI. V lost 0 bases to trimming and J lost 3 bases, with 9 bases between them. The CDR3 extends over 15 amino acids.

CDR3 region: CASSADLSPLHF. In DNA form, the CDR3 reads TGCGCCAGCAGCGCGGACCTCTCACCCCTCCACTTT. The chain employs TRBV5-1 and TRBJ1-6; D unresolved. CDR1 and CDR2 from the germline V gene are SGHRS and YFSETQ. CDR3 length equals 12 residues. Trimming shortened V by 4 bases and J by 10 bases, and 9 bases separated the two germline ends.

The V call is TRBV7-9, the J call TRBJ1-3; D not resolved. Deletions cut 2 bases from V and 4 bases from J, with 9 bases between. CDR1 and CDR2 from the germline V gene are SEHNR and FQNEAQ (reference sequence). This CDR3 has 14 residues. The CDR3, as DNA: TGTGCCAGCAGCTTAAGGGTCGAAGGAAACACCATATATTTT. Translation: CASSLRVEGNTIYF.

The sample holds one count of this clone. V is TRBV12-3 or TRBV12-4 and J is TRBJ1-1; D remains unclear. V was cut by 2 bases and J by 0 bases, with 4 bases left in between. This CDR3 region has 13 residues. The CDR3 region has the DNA TGTGCCAGCAGTTTATTAATGAACACTGAAGCTTTCTTT. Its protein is CASSLLMNTEAFF.

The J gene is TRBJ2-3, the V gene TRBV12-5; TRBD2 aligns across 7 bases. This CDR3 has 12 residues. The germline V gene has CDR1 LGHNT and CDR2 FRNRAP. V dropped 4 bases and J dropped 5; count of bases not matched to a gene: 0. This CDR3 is CASGSGGDTQYF. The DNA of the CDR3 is TGTGCTAGTGGTTCGGGGGGAGATACGCAGTATTTT. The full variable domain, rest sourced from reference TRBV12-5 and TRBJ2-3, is DARVTQTPRHKVTEMGQEVTMRCQPILGHNTVFWYRQTMMQGLELLAYFRNRAPLDDSGMPKDRFSAEMPDATLATLKIQPSEPRDSAVYFCASGSGGDTQYFGPGTRLTVL.

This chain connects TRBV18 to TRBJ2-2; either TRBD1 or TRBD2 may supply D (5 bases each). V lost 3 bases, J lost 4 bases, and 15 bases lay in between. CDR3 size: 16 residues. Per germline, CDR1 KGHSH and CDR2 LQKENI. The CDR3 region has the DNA TGTGCCAGCTCACCCGGGGACCGGATACTCACCGGGGAGCTGTTTTTT. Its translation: CASSPGDRILTGELFF.

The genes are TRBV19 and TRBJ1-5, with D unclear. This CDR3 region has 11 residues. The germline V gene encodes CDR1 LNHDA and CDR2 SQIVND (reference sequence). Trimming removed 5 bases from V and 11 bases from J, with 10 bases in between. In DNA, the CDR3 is TGTGCCAGTAGTCAAGGATCAGCCCAGCATTTT. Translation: CASSQGSAQHF.

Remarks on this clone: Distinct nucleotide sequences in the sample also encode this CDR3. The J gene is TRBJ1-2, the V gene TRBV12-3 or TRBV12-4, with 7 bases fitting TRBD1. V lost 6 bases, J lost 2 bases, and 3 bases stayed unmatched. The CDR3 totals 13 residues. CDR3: CASSPTGNYGYTF. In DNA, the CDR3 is TGTGCCAGCAGCCCGACAGGGAACTATGGCTACACCTTC.

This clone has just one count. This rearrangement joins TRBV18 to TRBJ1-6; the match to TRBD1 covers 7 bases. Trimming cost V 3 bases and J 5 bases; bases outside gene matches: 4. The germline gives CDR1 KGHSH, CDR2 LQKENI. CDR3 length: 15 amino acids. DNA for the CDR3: TGTGCCAGCTCACCCACCGGGACAGATAATTCACCCCTCCACTTT. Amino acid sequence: CASSPTGTDNSPLHF.

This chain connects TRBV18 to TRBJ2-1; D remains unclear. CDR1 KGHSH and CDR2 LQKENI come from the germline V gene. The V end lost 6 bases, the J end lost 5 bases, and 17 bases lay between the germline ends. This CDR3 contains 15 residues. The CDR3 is CASSRSSPLNNEQFF. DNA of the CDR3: TGTGCCAGCTCTAGATCCAGCCCCCTTAACAATGAGCAGTTCTTC.

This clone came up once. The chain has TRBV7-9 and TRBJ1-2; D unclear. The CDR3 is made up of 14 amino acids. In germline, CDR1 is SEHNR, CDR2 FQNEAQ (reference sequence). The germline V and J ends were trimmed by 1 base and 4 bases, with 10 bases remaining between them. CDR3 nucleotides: TGTGCCAGCAGCTTAGGTCTTGGAGTCTATGGCTACACCTTC. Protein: CASSLGLGVYGYTF.